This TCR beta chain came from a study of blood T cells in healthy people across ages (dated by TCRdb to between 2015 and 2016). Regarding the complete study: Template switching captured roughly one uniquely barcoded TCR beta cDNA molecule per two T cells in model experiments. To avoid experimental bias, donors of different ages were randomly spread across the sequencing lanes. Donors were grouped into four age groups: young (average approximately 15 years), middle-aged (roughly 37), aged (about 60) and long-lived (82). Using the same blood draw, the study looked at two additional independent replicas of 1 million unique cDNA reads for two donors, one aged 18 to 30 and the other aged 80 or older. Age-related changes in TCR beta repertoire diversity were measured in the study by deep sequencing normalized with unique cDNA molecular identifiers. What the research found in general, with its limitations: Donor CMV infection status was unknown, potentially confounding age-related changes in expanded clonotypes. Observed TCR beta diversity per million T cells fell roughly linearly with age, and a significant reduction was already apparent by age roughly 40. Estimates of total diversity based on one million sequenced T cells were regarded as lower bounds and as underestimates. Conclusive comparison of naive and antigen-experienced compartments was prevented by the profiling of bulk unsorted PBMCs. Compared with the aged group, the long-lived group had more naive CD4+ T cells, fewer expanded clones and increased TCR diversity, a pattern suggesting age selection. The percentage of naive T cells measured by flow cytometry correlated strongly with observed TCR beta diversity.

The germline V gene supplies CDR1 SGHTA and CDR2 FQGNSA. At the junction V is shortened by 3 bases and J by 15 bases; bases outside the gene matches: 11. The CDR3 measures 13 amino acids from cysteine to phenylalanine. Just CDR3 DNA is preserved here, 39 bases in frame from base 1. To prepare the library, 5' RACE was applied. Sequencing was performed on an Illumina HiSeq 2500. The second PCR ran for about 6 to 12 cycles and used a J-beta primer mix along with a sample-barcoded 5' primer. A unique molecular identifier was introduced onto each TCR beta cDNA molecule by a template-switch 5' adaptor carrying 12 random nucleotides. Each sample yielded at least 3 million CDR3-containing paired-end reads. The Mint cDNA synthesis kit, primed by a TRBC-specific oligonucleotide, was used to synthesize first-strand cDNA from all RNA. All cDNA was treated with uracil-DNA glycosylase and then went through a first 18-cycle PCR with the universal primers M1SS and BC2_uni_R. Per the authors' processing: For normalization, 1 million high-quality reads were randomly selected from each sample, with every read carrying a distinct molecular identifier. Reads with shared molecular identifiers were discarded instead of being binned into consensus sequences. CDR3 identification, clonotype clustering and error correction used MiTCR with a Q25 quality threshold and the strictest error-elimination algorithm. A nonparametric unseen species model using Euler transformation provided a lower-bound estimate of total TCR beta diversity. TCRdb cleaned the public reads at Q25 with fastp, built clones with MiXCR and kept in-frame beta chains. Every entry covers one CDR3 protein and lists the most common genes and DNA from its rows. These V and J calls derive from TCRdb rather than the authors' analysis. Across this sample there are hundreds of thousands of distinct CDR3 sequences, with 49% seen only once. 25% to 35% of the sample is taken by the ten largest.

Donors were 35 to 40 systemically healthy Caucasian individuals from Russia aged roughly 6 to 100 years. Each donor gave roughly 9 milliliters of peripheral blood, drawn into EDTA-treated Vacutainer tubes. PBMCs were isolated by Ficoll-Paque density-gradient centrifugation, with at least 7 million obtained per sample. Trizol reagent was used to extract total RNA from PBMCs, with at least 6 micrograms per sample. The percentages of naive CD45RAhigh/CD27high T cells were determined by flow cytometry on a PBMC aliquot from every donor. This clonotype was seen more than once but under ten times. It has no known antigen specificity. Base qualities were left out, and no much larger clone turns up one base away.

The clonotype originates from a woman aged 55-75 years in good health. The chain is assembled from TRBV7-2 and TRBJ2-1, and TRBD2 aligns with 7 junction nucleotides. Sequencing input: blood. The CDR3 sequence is CASSFTSGALGFF. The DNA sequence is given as TGTGCCAGCAGCTTCACGAGCGGGGCTCTGGGGTTCTTC.